The 5 T cell receptor beta chains below were found in one sample sequenced in a study of blood T cell repertoires in COVID-19. Some clones are missing from TCRdb's copy, which holds only in-frame ones; the method was immunoSEQ multiplex PCR. The sample has around 260,000 clones; more than 85% are singletons. Sequenced input: peripheral blood. These TCRs come from a person aged 18 to 29 with COVID-19, enrolled during active disease.

This chain joins TRBV6-1 and TRBJ2-7, with TRBD2 as a possible D gene (6 bases). V was shortened by 4 bases and J by 3 bases, with 19 bases between the two germline ends. CDR3 length: 16 amino acids. Germline loops: CDR1 MNHNS, CDR2 SASEGT. The CDR3 DNA reads TGTGCCAGCAGTGCCCGACTAGGGGCGCTTGGCTACGAGCAGTACTTC. This gives the protein CASSARLGALGYEQYF.

CDR3 residues: CASSRTPNTGELFF. The DNA of the CDR3 is TGTGCCAGTAGCCGGACACCTAACACCGGGGAGCTGTTTTTT. V and J are TRBV19 and TRBJ2-2, with TRBD1 as a possible D gene (5 bases). There are 14 residues in the CDR3. V was shortened by 6 bases and J by 2 bases, with 10 bases between the two germline ends. CDR1 LNHDA and CDR2 SQIVND come from the germline V gene (reference sequence).

The V gene is TRBV7-8, the J gene TRBJ2-1; no clear D gene. V gave up 0 bases and J gave up 9 bases, with 15 bases separating them. Per germline, CDR1 SGHVS and CDR2 FQNEAQ. This CDR3 contains 15 residues. DNA of the CDR3: TGTGCCAGCAGCTTAGCTTCAACACAGCCTGGTGAGCAGTTCTTC. Translating it yields CASSLASTQPGEQFF.

This clone was picked up a small number of times. The gene calls are TRBV29-1 and TRBJ1-1; no clear D. V was pared by 7 bases and J by 1 base, with 7 bases between. Germline CDR1 and CDR2: SQVTM and ANQGSEA. CDR3 length equals 11 residues. The chain's CDR3 is CSAAENTEAFF. The CDR3 bases are TGCAGCGCCGCAGAGAACACTGAAGCTTTCTTT.

The chain carries TRBV27 and TRBJ1-2, with a possible D match to TRBD1 (6 bases). V dropped 4 bases and J dropped 2 bases, with 11 bases sitting between them. CDR3 length equals 14 residues. Germline CDR1 reads MNHEY; CDR2 reads SMNVEV (reference sequence). CDR3 DNA: TGTGCCAGCAGTTCAGGCCAGGGGAACTATGGCTACACCTTC. Its protein product is CASSSGQGNYGYTF.